This T cell receptor (beta chain) stems from a study of response to subunit inactivated influenza vaccine. Study-level results: Every seasonal influenza vaccination brings in few new T cells, the authors suggested.

MiXCR was run by TCRdb on the RT-PCR reads, yielding one entry per CDR3 protein. The sample lists around 530,000 distinct CDR3 sequences; about 11% were seen once. This clonotype turned up a few times. Its antigen remains unknown. The CDR3 loop spans 14 amino acids. Germline loops: CDR1 DFQATT, CDR2 SNEGSKA (reference sequence). V lost 0 bases, J lost 4 bases, and 3 bases stayed unmatched. The J gene is TRBJ2-7, the V gene TRBV20-1; 10 nucleotides match TRBD1. This receptor was identified in a man in his forties or fifties who received an inactivated influenza vaccine. Source: PBMCs from blood, taken on the day of vaccination. DNA for the CDR3: TGCAGTGCTAGAGATGAGGGACAGGGGTACGAGCAGTACTTC. Translating gives CSARDEGQGYEQYF.